The rows below give T cell receptor beta chains drawn from one sample of a study of blood T cell repertoires in COVID-19. Libraries were prepared by immunoSEQ multiplex PCR; TCRdb keeps only in-frame clonotypes and omits some of them. Here the sample spans some 150,000 clones, 65% to 90% being singletons. Sequencing was carried out using peripheral blood. These receptors all come from a woman in her fifties or sixties with active or convalescent COVID-19. Each CDR3 is given without its conserved first and last residue.

TRBV7-2	TRBJ1-6	ASSSRTPTGSYNSPLH
TRBV18	TRBJ2-3	ASSPEQDTQY
TRBV11-2	TRBJ1-2	ASRTIKRIAANYGYT
TRBV2	TRBJ1-6	ASRRESSSYNSPLH
TRBV7-9	TRBJ1-2	ASSSGTGGSPYGYT
TRBV6-6	TRBJ2-7	ASSPPGLYEQY
TRBV24-1	TRBJ2-2	ATSDRGYGTGELF
TRBV24-1	TRBJ2-2	ATGGGSGELF
TRBV3-1/TRBV3-2	TRBJ1-4	ASSPSGANEKLF
TRBV5-1	TRBJ2-1	ASIGSSGYGNEQF
TRBV5-1	TRBJ1-4	ASSGGTATNEKLF